This section outlines one TCR beta chain sequence together with its context. Its cognate antigen is unknown. As defined, naive CD8 cells were CD45RO-negative and positively selected for CCR7, with terminally differentiated effector memory CD45RA+ cells excluded. This specimen belongs to a study of shared clonotypes between healthy human individuals. Replicate PCRs run on sorted subsets employed roughly 180 ng DNA, some 33,000 T cell genomes. Generated by immunoSEQ multiplex PCR, the TCRdb table keeps only in-frame clones and is missing some. The table lists some 2.1 million clones, approximately 94% of them singletons. Study-wide results and caveats: Sampling covered blood only; tissue repertoires likely differ. Naive subsets usually exceeded memory subsets in estimated richness. A handful of donors shared 4.5% to 6.5% of their naive CD4 clonotypes.

Germline assignment: CDR1 SGDLS and CDR2 YYNGEE. The CDR3 is made up of 13 amino acids. The V gene lost 3 bases and the J gene lost 8 bases, with 14 bases spanning the gap. The receptor was derived from a man younger than 35 in good health. Sequenced material: naive CD8+ T cells sorted from blood. The gene calls are TRBV9 and TRBJ1-1; the D is unclear. The CDR3 sequence: CASSAAGGREAFF. In DNA, the CDR3 is TGTGCCAGCAGCGCGGCGGGAGGGAGGGAAGCTTTCTTT. The full variable domain, with the rest looked up from reference TRBV9 and TRBJ1-1, is DSGVTQTPKHLITATGQRVTLRCSPRSGDLSVYWYQQSLDQGLQFLIQYYNGEERAKGNILERFSAQQFPDLHSELNLSSLELGDSALYFCASSAAGGREAFFGQGTRLTVV.